This T cell receptor (beta chain) came from a study of T cells in women clearing cervical HPV infection. Study in general: Controls were women whose single incident HPV16 infection cleared within 12 months without precancer or cancer.

On this clone itself: Its specificity is not known. The CDR3 end lies 3 residues beyond the end of the read and is filled in from the germline J gene.

Study findings and constraints: T-cell numbers per sample were unknown and may explain richness differences.

Dot-blot hybridization genotyped cervical HPV amplified with MY09/MY11 PCR. Germline V gene data show CDR1 as SGHVS and CDR2 as FQNEAQ. The CDR3 totals 15 residues. V lost 2 bases, J lost 4 bases, and 15 bases lay in between. The data were produced by immunoSEQ multiplex PCR, yet TCRdb's version contains in-frame clones alone and is incomplete. The ten most abundant clones cover 6.5% to 7% of a sample with some 24,000 clones. What was sequenced was blood buffy coat. The sequence was obtained from a woman between 18 and 70 years old with a cervical HPV16 infection that either progressed to CIN3+ or cleared (not recorded which). This sequence joins TRBV7-8 and TRBJ2-7, with D perhaps matching TRBD1 (6 bases). The sequenced CDR3 bases are TGTGCCAGCAGCTTAAAGGGGGTGATTAGATACGAG. Translation: CASSLKGVIRYE. In full, the CDR3 reads CASSLKGVIRYEQYF.